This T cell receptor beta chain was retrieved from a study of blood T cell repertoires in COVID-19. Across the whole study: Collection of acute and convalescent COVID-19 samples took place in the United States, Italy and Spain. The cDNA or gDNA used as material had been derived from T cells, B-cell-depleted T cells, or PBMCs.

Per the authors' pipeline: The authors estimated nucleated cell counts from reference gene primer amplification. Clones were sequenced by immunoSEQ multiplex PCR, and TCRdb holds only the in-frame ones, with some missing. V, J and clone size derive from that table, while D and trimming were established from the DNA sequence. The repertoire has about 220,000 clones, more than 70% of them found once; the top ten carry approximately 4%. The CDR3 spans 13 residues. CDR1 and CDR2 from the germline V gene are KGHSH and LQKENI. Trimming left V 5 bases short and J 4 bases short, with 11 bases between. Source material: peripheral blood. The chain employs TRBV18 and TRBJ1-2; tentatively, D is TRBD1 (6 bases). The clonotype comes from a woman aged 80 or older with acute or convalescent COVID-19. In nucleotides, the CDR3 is TGTGCCAGCTCAGAACAGGGTTCCTATGGCTACACCTTC. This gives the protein CASSEQGSYGYTF.